This T cell receptor beta chain was sequenced during a study of blood T cell repertoires in COVID-19. Whole-study context: There were acute and convalescent COVID-19 samples, and they came from the United States, Italy and Spain. Sample material is recorded as cDNA or gDNA derived from T cells, B-cell-depleted T cells, or PBMCs.

Some clones are missing from TCRdb's copy, which holds only in-frame ones; the method was immunoSEQ multiplex PCR. The sample yields over 200,000 clones, approximately 85% seen once. Individuals drawn from around 24 US areas were roughly 18 to 89 years old. Cohort placement rested on clinical history that participants reported themselves. This CDR3 has 16 residues. V was pared by 3 bases and J by 8 bases, with 14 bases of the junction left unmatched. CDR1 is SQVTM, CDR2 ANQGSEA, per germline. The sequence came from a woman in her fifties or sixties who had recovered from COVID-19. The chain carries TRBV29-1 and TRBJ2-2; TRBD1 aligns across 8 bases. Input material: PBMCs or T cells enriched from blood (not recorded which). CDR3 DNA sequence: TGCAGCGTTGATGCAGACAGGGGCCAAAACCCGGGGGAGCTGTTTTTT. It translates to CSVDADRGQNPGELFF.